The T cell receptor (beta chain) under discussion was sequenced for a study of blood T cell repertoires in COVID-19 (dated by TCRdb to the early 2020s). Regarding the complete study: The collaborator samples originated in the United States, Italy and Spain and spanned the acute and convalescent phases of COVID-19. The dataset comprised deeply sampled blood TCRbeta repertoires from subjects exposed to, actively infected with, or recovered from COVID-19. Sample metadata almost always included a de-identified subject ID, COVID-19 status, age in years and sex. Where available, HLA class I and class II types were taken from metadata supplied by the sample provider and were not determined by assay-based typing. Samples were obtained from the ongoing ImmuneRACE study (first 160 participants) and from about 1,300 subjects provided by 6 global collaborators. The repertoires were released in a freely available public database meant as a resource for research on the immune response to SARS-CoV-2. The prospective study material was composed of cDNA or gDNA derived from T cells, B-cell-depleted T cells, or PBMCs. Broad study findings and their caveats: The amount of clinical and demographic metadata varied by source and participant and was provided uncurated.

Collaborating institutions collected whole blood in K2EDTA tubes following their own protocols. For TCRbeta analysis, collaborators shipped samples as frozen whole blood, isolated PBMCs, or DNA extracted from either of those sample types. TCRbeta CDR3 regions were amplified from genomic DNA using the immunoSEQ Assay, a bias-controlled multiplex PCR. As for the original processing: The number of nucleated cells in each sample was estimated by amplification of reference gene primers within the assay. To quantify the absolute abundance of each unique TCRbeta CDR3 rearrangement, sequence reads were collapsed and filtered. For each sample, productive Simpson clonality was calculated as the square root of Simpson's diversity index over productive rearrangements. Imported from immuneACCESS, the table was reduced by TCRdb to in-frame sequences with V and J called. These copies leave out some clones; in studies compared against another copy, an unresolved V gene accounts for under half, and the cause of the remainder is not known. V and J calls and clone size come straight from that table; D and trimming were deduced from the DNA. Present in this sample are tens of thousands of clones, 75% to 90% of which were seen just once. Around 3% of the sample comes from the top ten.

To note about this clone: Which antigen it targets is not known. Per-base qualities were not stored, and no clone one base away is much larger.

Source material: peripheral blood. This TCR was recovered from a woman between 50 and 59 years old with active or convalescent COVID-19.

The CDR3 here reads CASSRMDTNTGELFF. The DNA is TGTGCCAGTAGCCGAATGGACACGAACACCGGGGAGCTGTTTTTT. This chain joins TRBV19 to TRBJ2-2, with TRBD1 perhaps the D gene, on 5 matching bases. There are 15 amino acids in the CDR3, from cysteine to phenylalanine inclusive. CDR3 DNA is the only sequence kept; it has 45 bases, read in frame from the first base. The germline ends are 11 bases apart after V is trimmed by 6 bases and J by 0 bases. For CDR1 and CDR2, the germline V gene (reference sequence) lists LNHDA and SQIVND.